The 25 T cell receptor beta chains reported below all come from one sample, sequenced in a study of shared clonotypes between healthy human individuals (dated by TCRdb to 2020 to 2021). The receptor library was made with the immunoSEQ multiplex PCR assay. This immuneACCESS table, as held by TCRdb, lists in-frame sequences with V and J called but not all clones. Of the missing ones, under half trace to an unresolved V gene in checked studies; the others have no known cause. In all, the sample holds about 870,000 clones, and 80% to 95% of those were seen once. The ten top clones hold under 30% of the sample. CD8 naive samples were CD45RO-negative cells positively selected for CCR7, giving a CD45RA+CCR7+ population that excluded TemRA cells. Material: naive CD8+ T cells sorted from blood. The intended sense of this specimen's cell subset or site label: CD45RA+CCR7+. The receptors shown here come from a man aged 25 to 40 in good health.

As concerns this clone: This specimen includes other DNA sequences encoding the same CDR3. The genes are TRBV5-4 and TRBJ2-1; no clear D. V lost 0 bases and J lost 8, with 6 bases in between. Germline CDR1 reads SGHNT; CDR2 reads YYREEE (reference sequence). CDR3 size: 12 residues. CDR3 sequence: CASSLGGYEQFF. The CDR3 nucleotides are TGTGCCAGCAGCTTGGGGGGTTATGAGCAGTTCTTC.

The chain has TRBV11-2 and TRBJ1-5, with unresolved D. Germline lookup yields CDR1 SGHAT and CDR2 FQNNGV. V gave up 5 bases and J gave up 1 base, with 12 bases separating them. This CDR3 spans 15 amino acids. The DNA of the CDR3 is TGTGCCAGCAGCGAAGGGTATGCGAGCAATCAGCCCCAGCATTTT. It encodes CASSEGYASNQPQHF.

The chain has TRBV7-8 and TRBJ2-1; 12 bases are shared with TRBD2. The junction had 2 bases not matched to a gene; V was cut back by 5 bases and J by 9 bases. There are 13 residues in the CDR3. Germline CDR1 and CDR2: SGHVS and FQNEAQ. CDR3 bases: TGTGCCAGCAGCCTGGGACTAGCGGGTGAGCAGTTCTTC. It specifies CASSLGLAGEQFF. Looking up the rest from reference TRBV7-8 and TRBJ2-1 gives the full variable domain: GAGVSQSPRYKVAKRGQDVALRCDPISGHVSLFWYQQALGQGPEFLTYFQNEAQLDKSGLPSDRFFAERPEGSVSTLKIQRTQQEDSAVYLCASSLGLAGEQFFGPGTRLTVL.

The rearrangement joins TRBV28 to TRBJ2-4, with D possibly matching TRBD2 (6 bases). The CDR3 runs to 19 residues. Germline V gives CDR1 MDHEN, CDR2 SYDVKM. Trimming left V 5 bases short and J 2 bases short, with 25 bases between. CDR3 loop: CASSALMAWPGETKNIQYF. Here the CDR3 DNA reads TGTGCCAGCAGTGCCCTCATGGCTTGGCCGGGGGAAACCAAAAACATTCAGTACTTC. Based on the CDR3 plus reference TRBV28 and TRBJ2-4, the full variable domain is DVKVTQSSRYLVKRTGEKVFLECVQDMDHENMFWYRQDPGLGLRLIYFSYDVKMKEKGDIPEGYSVSREKKERFSLILESASTNQTSMYLCASSALMAWPGETKNIQYFGAGTRLSVL.

DNA of the CDR3: TGTGCCAGCAGCTTGGCCCCTAGCGGTCAAGAGACCCAGTACTTC. This codes for CASSLAPSGQETQYF. The chain is built from TRBV5-4 and TRBJ2-5, with 7 bases aligning to TRBD2. This CDR3 has 15 amino acids. With V trimmed by 0 bases and J by 2 bases, 4 bases remained unmatched. The germline V gene encodes CDR1 SGHNT and CDR2 YYREEE (reference sequence). Together with reference TRBV5-4 and TRBJ2-5, the CDR3 gives the full variable domain: ETGVTQSPTHLIKTRGQQVTLRCSSQSGHNTVSWYQQALGQGPQFIFQYYREEENGRGNFPPRFSGLQFPNYSSELNVNALELDDSALYLCASSLAPSGQETQYFGPGTRLLVL.

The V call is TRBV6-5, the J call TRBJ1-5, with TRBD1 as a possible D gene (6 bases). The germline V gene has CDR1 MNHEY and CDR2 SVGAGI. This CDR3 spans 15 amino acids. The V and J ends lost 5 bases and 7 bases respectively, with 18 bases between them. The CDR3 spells CASSLYARGGQPQHF. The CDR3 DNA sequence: TGTGCCAGCAGTCTCTACGCCAGGGGAGGACAGCCCCAGCATTTT.

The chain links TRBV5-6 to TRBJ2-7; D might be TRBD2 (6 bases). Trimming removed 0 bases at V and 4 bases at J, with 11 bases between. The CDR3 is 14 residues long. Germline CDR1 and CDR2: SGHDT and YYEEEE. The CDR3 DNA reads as TGTGCCAGCAGCTTGGCGGGGGTGAAGTACGAGCAGTACTTC. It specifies CASSLAGVKYEQYF.

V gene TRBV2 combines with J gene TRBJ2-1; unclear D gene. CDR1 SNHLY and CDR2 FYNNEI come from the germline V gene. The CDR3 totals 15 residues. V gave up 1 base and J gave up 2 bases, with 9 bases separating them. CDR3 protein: CASSEGPATYNEQFF. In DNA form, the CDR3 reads TGTGCCAGCAGTGAAGGGCCTGCCACCTACAATGAGCAGTTCTTC.

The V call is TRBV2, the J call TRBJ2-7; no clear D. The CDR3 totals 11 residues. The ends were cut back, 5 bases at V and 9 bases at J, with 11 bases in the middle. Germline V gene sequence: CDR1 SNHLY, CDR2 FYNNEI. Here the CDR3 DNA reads TGTGCCAGCAGTACCAGGTTGGGGCAGTACTTC. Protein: CASSTRLGQYF.

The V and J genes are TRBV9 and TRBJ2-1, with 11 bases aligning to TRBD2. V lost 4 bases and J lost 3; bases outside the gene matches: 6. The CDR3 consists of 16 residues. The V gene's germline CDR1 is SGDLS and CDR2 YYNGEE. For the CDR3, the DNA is TGTGCCAGCAGCACCTCACTAGCGGGAGTCTACAATGAGCAGTTCTTC. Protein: CASSTSLAGVYNEQFF.

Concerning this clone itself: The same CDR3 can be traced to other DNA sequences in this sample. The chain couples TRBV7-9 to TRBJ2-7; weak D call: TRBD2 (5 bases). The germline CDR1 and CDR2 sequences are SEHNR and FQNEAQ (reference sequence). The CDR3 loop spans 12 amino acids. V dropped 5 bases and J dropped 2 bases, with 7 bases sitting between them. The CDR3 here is CASSDGTYEQYF. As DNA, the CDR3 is TGTGCCAGCAGCGACGGGACCTACGAGCAGTACTTC.

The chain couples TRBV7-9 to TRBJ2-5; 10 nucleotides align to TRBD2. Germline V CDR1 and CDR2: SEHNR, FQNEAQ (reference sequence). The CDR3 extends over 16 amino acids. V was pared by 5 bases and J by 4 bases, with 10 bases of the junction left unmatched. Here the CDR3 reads CASSPLGTSDLETQYF. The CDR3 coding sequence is TGTGCCAGCAGCCCTTTAGGGACTAGCGATTTAGAGACCCAGTACTTC.

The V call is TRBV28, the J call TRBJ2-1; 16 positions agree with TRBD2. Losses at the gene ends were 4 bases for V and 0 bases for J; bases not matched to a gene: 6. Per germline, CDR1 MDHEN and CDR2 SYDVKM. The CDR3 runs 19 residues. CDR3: CASSSGLAGGPGSYNEQFF. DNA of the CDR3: TGTGCCAGCAGTTCGGGACTAGCGGGAGGGCCAGGCTCCTACAATGAGCAGTTCTTC.

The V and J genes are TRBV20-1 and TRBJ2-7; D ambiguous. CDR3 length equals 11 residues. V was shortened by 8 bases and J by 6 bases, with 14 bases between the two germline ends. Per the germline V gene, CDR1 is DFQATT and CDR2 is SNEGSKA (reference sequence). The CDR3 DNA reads TGCAGTACCTGGGTCGAGAGCGAGCAGTACTTC. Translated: CSTWVESEQYF.

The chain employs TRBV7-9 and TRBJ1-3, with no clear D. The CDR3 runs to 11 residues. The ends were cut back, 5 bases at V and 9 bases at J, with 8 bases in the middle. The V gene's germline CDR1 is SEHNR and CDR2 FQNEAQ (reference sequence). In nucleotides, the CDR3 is TGTGCCAGCAGCCCAAGCGGCACCATATATTTT. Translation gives CASSPSGTIYF.

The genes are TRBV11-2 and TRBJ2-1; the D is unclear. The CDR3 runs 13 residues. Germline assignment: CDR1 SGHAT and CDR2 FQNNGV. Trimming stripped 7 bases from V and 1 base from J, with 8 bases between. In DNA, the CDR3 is TGTGCCAGCAAGGCAGCTTCCTACAATGAGCAGTTCTTC. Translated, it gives CASKAASYNEQFF.

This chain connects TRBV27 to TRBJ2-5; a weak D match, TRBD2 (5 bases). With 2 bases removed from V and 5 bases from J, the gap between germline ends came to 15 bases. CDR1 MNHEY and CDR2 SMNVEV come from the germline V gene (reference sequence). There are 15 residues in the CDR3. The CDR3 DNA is TGTGCCAGCAGTTTAAATGGTGGGAGACTTGAGACCCAGTACTTC. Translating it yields CASSLNGGRLETQYF.

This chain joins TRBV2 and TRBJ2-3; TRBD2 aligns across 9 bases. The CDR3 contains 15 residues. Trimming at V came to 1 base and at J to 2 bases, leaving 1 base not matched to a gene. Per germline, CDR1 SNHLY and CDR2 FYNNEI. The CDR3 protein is CASSEGLADTDTQYF. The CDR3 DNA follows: TGTGCCAGCAGTGAAGGACTAGCGGACACAGATACGCAGTATTTT.

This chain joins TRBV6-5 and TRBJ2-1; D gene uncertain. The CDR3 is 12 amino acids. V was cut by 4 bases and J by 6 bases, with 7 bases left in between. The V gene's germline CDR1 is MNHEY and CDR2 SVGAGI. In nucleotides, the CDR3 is TGTGCCAGCAGTTTCAAGGGCAATGAGCAGTTCTTC. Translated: CASSFKGNEQFF.

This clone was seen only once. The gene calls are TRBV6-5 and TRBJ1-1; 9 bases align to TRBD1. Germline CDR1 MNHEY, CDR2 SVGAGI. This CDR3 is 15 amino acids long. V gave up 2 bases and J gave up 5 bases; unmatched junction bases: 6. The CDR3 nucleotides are TGTGCCAGCAGTTACGTCACAGGGGGCTTTACTGAAGCTTTCTTT. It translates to CASSYVTGGFTEAFF.

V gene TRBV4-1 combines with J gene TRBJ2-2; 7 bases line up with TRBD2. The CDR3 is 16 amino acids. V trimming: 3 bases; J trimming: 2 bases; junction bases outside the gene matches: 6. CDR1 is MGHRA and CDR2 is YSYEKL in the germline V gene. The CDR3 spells CASSQNRDYNTGELFF. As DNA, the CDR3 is TGCGCCAGCAGCCAGAACCGGGACTATAACACCGGGGAGCTGTTTTTT.

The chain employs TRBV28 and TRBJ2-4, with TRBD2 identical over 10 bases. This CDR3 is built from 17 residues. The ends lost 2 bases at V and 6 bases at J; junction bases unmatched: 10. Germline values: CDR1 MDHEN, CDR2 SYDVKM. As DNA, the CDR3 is TGTGCCAGCAGTTTAAATAGATGGACTAGCGGTACAAACATTCAGTACTTC. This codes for CASSLNRWTSGTNIQYF. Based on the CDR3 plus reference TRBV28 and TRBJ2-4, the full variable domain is DVKVTQSSRYLVKRTGEKVFLECVQDMDHENMFWYRQDPGLGLRLIYFSYDVKMKEKGDIPEGYSVSREKKERFSLILESASTNQTSMYLCASSLNRWTSGTNIQYFGAGTRLSVL.

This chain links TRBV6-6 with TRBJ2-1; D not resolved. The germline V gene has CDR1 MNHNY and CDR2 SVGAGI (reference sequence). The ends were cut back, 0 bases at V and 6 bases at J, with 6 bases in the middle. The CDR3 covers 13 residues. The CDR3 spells CASSYSYSNEQFF. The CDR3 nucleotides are TGTGCCAGCAGTTACTCGTACTCCAATGAGCAGTTCTTC.

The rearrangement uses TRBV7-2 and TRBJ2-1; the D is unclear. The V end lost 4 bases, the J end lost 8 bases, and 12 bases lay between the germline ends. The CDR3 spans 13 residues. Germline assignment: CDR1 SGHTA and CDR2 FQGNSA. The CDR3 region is CASSWKPRDEQFF. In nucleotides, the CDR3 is TGTGCCAGCAGCTGGAAACCGCGCGATGAGCAGTTCTTC.

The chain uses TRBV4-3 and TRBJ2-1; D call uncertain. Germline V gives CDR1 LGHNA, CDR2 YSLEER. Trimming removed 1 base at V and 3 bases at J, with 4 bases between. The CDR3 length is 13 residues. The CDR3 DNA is TGCGCCAGCAGCCAAGGGGACTACAATGAGCAGTTCTTC. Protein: CASSQGDYNEQFF.